This TCR beta chain originates from a study of shared clonotypes between healthy human individuals. Remarks on this clone: Antigen: not known.

Only Caucasian adults living in Nashville, Tennessee made up the donor group. CD4+ cell separation produced CD45RA+ naive and CD45RA-negative memory subsets. The CDR3 runs to 14 residues. CDR1 is SNHLY, CDR2 FYNNEI, per germline. The V gene lost 5 bases and the J gene lost 5 bases, with 15 bases spanning the gap. Here immunoSEQ multiplex PCR was the method, and the copy in TCRdb shows in-frame clones only, minus some. The sample yields approximately 1.1 million clones, around three quarters seen once. Points from the study as a whole: In general, naive subsets displayed greater estimated richness than memory subsets did.

The V gene is TRBV2, the J gene TRBJ2-5, with no clear D. Sequences were obtained from memory CD4+ T cells from PBMCs. Subset defined: CD45RA-negative fraction. The sequence came from a man in his late teens or twenties in good health. Some clones in this sample may be carry-over from other donors' samples. The CDR3 DNA follows: TGTGCCAGCAGTCGTCTGACAACGAGGGAGACCCAGTACTTC. Its protein product is CASSRLTTRETQYF. Full variable domain (rest looked up from reference TRBV2 and TRBJ2-5): EPEVTQTPSHQVTQMGQEVILRCVPISNHLYFYWYRQILGQKVEFLVSFYNNEISEKSEIFDDQFSVERPDGSNFTLKIRSTKLEDSAMYFCASSRLTTRETQYFGPGTRLLVL.